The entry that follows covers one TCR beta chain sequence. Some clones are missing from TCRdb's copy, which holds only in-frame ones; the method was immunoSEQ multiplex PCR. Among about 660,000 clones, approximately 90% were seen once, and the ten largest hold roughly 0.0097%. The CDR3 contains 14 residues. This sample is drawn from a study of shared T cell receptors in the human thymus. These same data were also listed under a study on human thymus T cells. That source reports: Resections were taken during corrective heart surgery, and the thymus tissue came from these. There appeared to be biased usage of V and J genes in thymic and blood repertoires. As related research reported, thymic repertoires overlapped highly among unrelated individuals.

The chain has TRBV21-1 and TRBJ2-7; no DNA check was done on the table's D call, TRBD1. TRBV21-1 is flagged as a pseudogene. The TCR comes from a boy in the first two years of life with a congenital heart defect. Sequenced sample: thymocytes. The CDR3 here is CASSSQGAPYEQYF. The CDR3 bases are TGTGCCAGCAGCTCACAGGGGGCGCCTTACGAGCAGTACTTC.